Listed below are T cell receptor beta chains from one sample, sequenced in a study of long-term antiretroviral therapy in people with HIV. Method: immunoSEQ multiplex PCR; TCRdb's copy keeps in-frame clones and lacks some. The sample consists of under 8,500 clones, around 85% of them appearing once. The sequencing used unsorted PBMCs, collected 3.7 years after starting antiretroviral therapy. These receptors all come from a woman aged 50 to 65 with HIV. CDR3s include the opening cysteine and the closing phenylalanine or tryptophan. The D gene is left open where the match is weak. Expanded clones get a size class; other rows say once, few or many, or leave the size out.

clone_size	v_call	d_call	j_call	cdr3_aa	cdr3_nt
.	TRBV2	TRBD2	TRBJ2-2	CASTGLVSGELFF	TGTGCCAGCACTGGACTAGTTTCCGGGGAGCTGTTTTTT
.	TRBV5-1	.	TRBJ2-7	CASSLGASGTYEQYF	TGCGCCAGCAGCTTAGGGGCTTCAGGGACCTACGAGCAGTACTTC
.	TRBV7-3	TRBD2	TRBJ2-1	CASSLTSSGYYNEQFF	TGTGCCAGCAGCTTAACCTCTAGCGGTTATTACAATGAGCAGTTCTTC
once	TRBV6-5	.	TRBJ1-1	CASISSGPQEAFF	TGTGCCAGCATCTCCTCCGGGCCCCAAGAGGCTTTCTTT
.	TRBV5-1	.	TRBJ1-4	CASSLNPVGLTNEKLFF	TGCGCCAGCAGCCTAAATCCGGTGGGACTGACTAATGAAAAACTGTTTTTT
.	TRBV28	TRBD2	TRBJ2-1	CASSPWASGRENEQFF	TGTGCCAGCAGTCCTTGGGCTAGCGGGAGGGAAAATGAGCAGTTCTTC
few	TRBV28	.	TRBJ1-5	CATRPSNQPQHF	TGTGCCACCAGACCAAGCAATCAGCCCCAGCATTTT
.	TRBV5-1	.	TRBJ2-7	CASSLNRYYEQYF	TGCGCCAGCAGCTTGAACAGGTACTACGAGCAGTACTTC
.	TRBV29-1	TRBD1	TRBJ1-3	CSGGQGDTIYF	TGCAGCGGGGGACAGGGCGACACCATATATTTT
.	TRBV2	.	TRBJ2-5	CASSFGLTVQETQYF	TGTGCCAGCAGCTTCGGTCTGACGGTACAAGAGACCCAGTACTTC
once	TRBV27	.	TRBJ1-4	CASRLRVDEKLFF	TGTGCCAGCAGACTTAGGGTGGATGAAAAACTGTTTTTT
.	TRBV5-5	.	TRBJ2-5	CASSLPGVQETQYF	TGTGCCAGCAGCTTGCCAGGGGTTCAAGAGACCCAGTACTTC
.	TRBV5-1	TRBD2	TRBJ2-7	CASSEVAGSSYEQYF	TGCGCCAGCAGCGAAGTAGCGGGGAGCTCCTACGAGCAGTACTTC
.	TRBV10-3	.	TRBJ1-2	CAISESSLTAGYTF	TGTGCCATCAGTGAGTCGTCCCTCACAGCTGGCTACACCTTC
.	TRBV13	TRBD2	TRBJ2-7	CASSLVGGTYEQYF	TGTGCCAGCAGCTTAGTCGGGGGGACCTACGAGCAGTACTTC
.	TRBV18	.	TRBJ2-7	CASSPPMRSYEQYF	TGTGCCAGCTCACCACCGATGAGGTCATACGAGCAGTACTTC
.	TRBV5-4	.	TRBJ2-5	CASSFSGTRTETQYF	TGTGCCAGCAGCTTCTCCGGGACTCGCACGGAGACCCAGTACTTC
.	TRBV18	.	TRBJ2-5	CASSPAQETQYF	TGTGCCAGCTCACCTGCCCAAGAGACCCAGTACTTC
.	TRBV2	TRBD2	TRBJ2-1	CASTKTSGRRGNEQFF	TGTGCCAGCACGAAAACTAGCGGGAGGCGGGGCAATGAGCAGTTCTTC
few	TRBV11-2	.	TRBJ2-7	CASSLALAYEQYF	TGTGCCAGCAGCTTAGCCTTGGCTTACGAGCAGTACTTC
once	TRBV6-1	TRBD2	TRBJ2-3	CGTRASGTDTQYF	TGTGGGACTCGGGCTAGCGGGACTGATACGCAGTATTTT
.	TRBV12-5	.	TRBJ2-5	CASGIRLDQETQYF	TGTGCTAGTGGTATTCGACTAGACCAAGAGACCCAGTACTTC
.	TRBV5-1	.	TRBJ2-3	CASSLGVVGTDTQYF	TGCGCCAGCAGCTTGGGGGTAGTTGGCACAGATACGCAGTATTTT
once	TRBV7-8	.	TRBJ1-1	CASSSGQLYTEAFF	TGTGCCAGCAGCTCCGGACAGCTGTACACTGAAGCTTTCTTT
once	TRBV19	.	TRBJ2-7	CASSIGGESSYEQYF	TGTGCCAGTAGTATTGGGGGCGAGAGCTCCTACGAGCAGTACTTC
.	TRBV7-3	TRBD1	TRBJ2-2	CASSPAGTGGPGELFF	TGTGCCAGCAGCCCGGCCGGGACAGGGGGCCCCGGGGAGCTGTTTTTT
.	TRBV2	.	TRBJ1-3	CASNSGNTIYF	TGTGCCAGCAACAGCGGAAACACCATATATTTT
.	TRBV5-1	TRBD1	TRBJ2-5	CASSPDRGLVETQYF	TGCGCCAGCAGCCCCGACAGGGGGTTGGTAGAGACCCAGTACTTC
.	TRBV7-2	.	TRBJ1-1	CASSFGHENTEAFF	TGTGCCAGCAGCTTCGGTCATGAGAACACTGAAGCTTTCTTT
.	TRBV19	.	TRBJ1-1	CASRYRVNTEAFF	TGTGCCAGTAGGTACAGGGTGAACACTGAAGCTTTCTTT
.	TRBV10-3	.	TRBJ1-2	CAISEGRGYGYTF	TGTGCCATCAGTGAGGGGCGCGGGTATGGCTACACCTTC
.	TRBV25-1	.	TRBJ2-5	CASSVNQETQYF	TGTGCCAGCAGTGTAAACCAAGAGACCCAGTACTTC
.	TRBV2	TRBD1	TRBJ1-1	CASSGDRGSLTEAFF	TGTGCCAGCAGTGGGGACAGGGGCTCTTTAACTGAAGCTTTCTTT
.	TRBV4-1	.	TRBJ1-1	CASSQGFMSSNTEAFF	TGCGCCAGCAGCCAAGGTTTTATGAGCTCCAACACTGAAGCTTTCTTT
.	TRBV9	.	TRBJ2-5	CASSALGGETQYF	TGTGCCAGCAGCGCCCTAGGGGGGGAGACCCAGTACTTC
.	TRBV10-3	TRBD2	TRBJ2-3	CAISELGTSGTDTQYF	TGTGCCATCAGTGAACTCGGGACTAGCGGCACAGATACGCAGTATTTT
.	TRBV5-4	.	TRBJ2-5	CASSLVSEETQYF	TGTGCCAGCAGCTTGGTGTCAGAAGAGACCCAGTACTTC
.	TRBV19	.	TRBJ2-1	CASSIGVQAYNEQFF	TGTGCCAGTAGTATAGGGGTACAGGCCTACAATGAGCAGTTCTTC
.	TRBV20-1	.	TRBJ1-2	CSGGSRGGYTF	TGCAGTGGAGGGTCTCGCGGTGGCTACACCTTC
.	TRBV5-1	TRBD2	TRBJ2-7	CASSPGLAGVDEQYF	TGCGCCAGCAGCCCCGGGCTAGCGGGAGTGGACGAGCAGTACTTC
.	TRBV28	.	TRBJ2-5	CASGGVGRGPETQYF	TGTGCCAGCGGGGGTGTAGGCAGGGGCCCCGAGACCCAGTACTTC